This paragraph covers one T cell receptor (beta chain) sequence. The sample is drawn from a study of blood T cell repertoires in COVID-19. Study at large: Sites across the United States, Italy and Spain contributed samples from acute and convalescent COVID-19. In each case, the material was cDNA or gDNA derived from T cells, B-cell-depleted T cells, or PBMCs.

Original handling: Reference gene primer amplification gave estimated nucleated cell counts. Measured with immunoSEQ multiplex PCR; TCRdb has only the in-frame clones, and not every one. The V and J calls and the clone size are those of that table, but D and trimming were determined from the DNA. The data show 150,000 to 200,000 clones, roughly 90% seen once. The germline V gene has CDR1 MNHEY and CDR2 SMNVEV (reference sequence). The CDR3 covers 13 residues. The V gene lost 7 bases and the J gene lost 2 bases, with 11 bases spanning the gap. The chain has TRBV27 and TRBJ1-1; D not resolved. Sequencing was done on a sample of peripheral blood. The clonotype was recovered from a man in his 60s with acute or convalescent COVID-19. The CDR3 DNA reads TGTGCCAGCAAATCGACTAGAAACACTGAAGCTTTCTTT. This codes for CASKSTRNTEAFF.